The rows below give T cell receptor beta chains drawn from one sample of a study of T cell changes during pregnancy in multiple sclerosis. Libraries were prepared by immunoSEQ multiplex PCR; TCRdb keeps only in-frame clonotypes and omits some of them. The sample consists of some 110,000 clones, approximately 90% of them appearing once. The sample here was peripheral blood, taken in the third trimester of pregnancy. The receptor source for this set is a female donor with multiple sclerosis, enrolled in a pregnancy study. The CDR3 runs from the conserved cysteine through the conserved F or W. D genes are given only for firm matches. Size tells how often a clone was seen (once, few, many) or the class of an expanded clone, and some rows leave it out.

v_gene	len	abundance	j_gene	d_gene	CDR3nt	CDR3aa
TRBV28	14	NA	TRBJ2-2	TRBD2	TGTGCCGCCCAGCGGGAGTTAAAAACCGGGGAGCTGTTTTTT	CAAQRELKTGELFF
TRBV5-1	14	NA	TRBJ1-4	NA	TGCGCCAGCAGCGGAGGTACAACTAATGAAAAACTGTTTTTT	CASSGGTTNEKLFF
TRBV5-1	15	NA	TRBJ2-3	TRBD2	TGCGCCAGCAGCGGGGAGGGGACTAGCCCCGATACGCAGTATTTT	CASSGEGTSPDTQYF
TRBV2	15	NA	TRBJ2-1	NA	TGTGCCAGCGGGCCCCCCGCGGGACGGGTAAATGAGCAGTTCTTC	CASGPPAGRVNEQFF
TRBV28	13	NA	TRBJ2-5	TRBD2	TGTGCCAGCAGTATAGCGGGAGAACAGACCCAGTACTTC	CASSIAGEQTQYF
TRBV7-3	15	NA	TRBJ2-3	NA	TGTGCCAGCAGCGCCCTTGGGCTTGGCACAGATACGCAGTATTTT	CASSALGLGTDTQYF
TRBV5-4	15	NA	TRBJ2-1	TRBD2	TGTGCCAGCAGCCAAACTAGCGGGGGGGGTAATGAGCAGTTCTTC	CASSQTSGGGNEQFF
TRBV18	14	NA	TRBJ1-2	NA	TGTGCCAGCTCACCCCAGGGGAACGGCTATGGCTACACCTTC	CASSPQGNGYGYTF
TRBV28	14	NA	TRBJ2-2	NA	TGTGCCACCTTTAAAGGGGGGGACACCGGGGAGCTGTTTTTT	CATFKGGDTGELFF
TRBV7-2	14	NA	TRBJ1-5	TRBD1	TGTGCCAGCAGCACAGACAGGGCGGGGAAGCCCCAGCATTTT	CASSTDRAGKPQHF
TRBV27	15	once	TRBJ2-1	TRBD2	TGTGCCAGCAGTCTAGCGGTCAGCTCCTACAATGAGCAGTTCTTC	CASSLAVSSYNEQFF
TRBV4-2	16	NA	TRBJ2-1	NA	TGTGCCAGCAGCCAAGACGGGTCGCGGGGATACAATGAGCAGTTCTTC	CASSQDGSRGYNEQFF
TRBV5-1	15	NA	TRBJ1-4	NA	TGCGCCAGCAGCCGTGAAGGGGGTTACCACGAAAAACTGTTTTTT	CASSREGGYHEKLFF
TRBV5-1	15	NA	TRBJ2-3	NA	TGCGCCAGCAGCTTGGGACAGTTTAGCACAGATACGCAGTATTTT	CASSLGQFSTDTQYF
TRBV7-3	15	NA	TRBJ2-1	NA	TGTGCCAGCAGCCCCGAGTGGCAGGGCAGCTACGAGCAGTTCTTC	CASSPEWQGSYEQFF
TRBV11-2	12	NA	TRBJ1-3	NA	TGTGCCAGCAGCTTTTTTCCGAACACCATATATTTT	CASSFFPNTIYF
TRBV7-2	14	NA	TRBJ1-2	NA	TGTGCCAGCAGCCCCGTGGCGGGGCCCTATGGCTACACCTTC	CASSPVAGPYGYTF
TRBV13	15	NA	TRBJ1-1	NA	TGTGCCAGCAGCTGGAACAGGGTCGGGGACACTGAAGCTTTCTTT	CASSWNRVGDTEAFF
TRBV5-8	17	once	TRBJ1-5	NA	TGTGCCAGCAGCTCCCCGGGAGGGTTCAGAGGAGATCAGCCCCAGCATTTT	CASSSPGGFRGDQPQHF
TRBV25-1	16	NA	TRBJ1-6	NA	TGTGCCAGCAGTGAATCGGGGAGGCTTTATAATTCACCCCTCCACTTT	CASSESGRLYNSPLHF
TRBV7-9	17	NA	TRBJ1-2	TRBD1	TGTGCCAGCAGCTTAGTAGGGGGCAGGGACTTAAGAGGTGGCTACACCTTC	CASSLVGGRDLRGGYTF
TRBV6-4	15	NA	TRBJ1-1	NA	TGTGCCAGCAGGGCTTCAGGGGCGATGAACACTGAAGCTTTCTTT	CASRASGAMNTEAFF
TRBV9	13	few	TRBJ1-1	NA	TGTGCCAGCAGCGTAGCAGGGCGGACTGAAGCTTTCTTT	CASSVAGRTEAFF
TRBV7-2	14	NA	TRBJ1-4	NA	TGTGCCAGCAGCTCGGCAGGGTTTGATGAAAAACTGTTTTTT	CASSSAGFDEKLFF
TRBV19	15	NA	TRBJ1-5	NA	TGTGCCAGTAGCCAGGGAGGGGGGCTAGGGCAGCCCCAGCATTTT	CASSQGGGLGQPQHF
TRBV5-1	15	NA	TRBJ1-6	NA	TGCGCCAGCAGCTTGACAGGGAACCCTGATTCACCCCTCCACTTT	CASSLTGNPDSPLHF
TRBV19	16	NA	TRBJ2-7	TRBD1	TGTGCCAGTAGTATAAACAGGGGGCCGGGAAGATACGAGCAGTACTTC	CASSINRGPGRYEQYF
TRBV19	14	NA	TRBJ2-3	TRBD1	TGTGCCAGTAGGCTGACAGGGGGAATAGATACGCAGTATTTT	CASRLTGGIDTQYF
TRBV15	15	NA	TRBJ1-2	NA	TGTGCCACCAGCAGTGTATACAGATCTCGCTATGGCTACACCTTC	CATSSVYRSRYGYTF
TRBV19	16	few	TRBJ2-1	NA	TGTGCCAGTAGTATAGATTCTAGCGAGACCTACAATGAGCAGTTCTTC	CASSIDSSETYNEQFF
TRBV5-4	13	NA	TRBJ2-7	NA	TGTGCCAGCAGCCATCCGGGCAGGGGCGAGCAGTACTTC	CASSHPGRGEQYF
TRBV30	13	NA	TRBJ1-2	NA	TGTGCCTGGAGCGAGGACACGGACTATGGCTACACCTTC	CAWSEDTDYGYTF
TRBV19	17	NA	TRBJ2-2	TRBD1	TGTGCCAGTAGTATAAGGGGGGACAGGGTCTATACCGGGGAGCTGTTTTTT	CASSIRGDRVYTGELFF
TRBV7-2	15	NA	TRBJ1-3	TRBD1	TGTGCCAGCAGCCATTCGACAGGGTGGGGAAACACCATATATTTT	CASSHSTGWGNTIYF
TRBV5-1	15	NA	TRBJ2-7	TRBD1	TGCGCCAGCAGCCTTGGTTCACAGGGGTCCTACGAGCAGTACTTC	CASSLGSQGSYEQYF
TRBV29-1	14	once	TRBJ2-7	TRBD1	TGCAGCGTTCGACTGGACAGGGTACCGGGGGAGCAGTACTTC	CSVRLDRVPGEQYF
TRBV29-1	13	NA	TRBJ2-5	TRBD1	TGCAGCGCCCAGGGGACAGGCCAAGAGACCCAGTACTTC	CSAQGTGQETQYF
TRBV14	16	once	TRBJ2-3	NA	TGTGCCAGCAGCCGAACGACAGGCGCAATCACAGATACGCAGTATTTT	CASSRTTGAITDTQYF
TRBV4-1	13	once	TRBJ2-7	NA	TGCGCCAGCAGCCAAGGTCAGGGCCGGGAGCAGTACTTC	CASSQGQGREQYF
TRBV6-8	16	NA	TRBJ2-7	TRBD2	TGTGCCAGCAGTTACTCAAGCGGGAGGATCTCCTACGAGCAGTACTTC	CASSYSSGRISYEQYF
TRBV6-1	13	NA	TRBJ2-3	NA	TGTGCCAGCACAGGGGAAGTTACAGATACGCAGTATTTT	CASTGEVTDTQYF
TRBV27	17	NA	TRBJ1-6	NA	TGTGCCAGCAGTACCATACCCGGGAGCTCCTATAATTCACCCCTCCACTTT	CASSTIPGSSYNSPLHF
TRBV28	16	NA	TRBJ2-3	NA	TGTGCCAGCAGTTTCTGGGGGCCTAGCAACACAGATACGCAGTATTTT	CASSFWGPSNTDTQYF
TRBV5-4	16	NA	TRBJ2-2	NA	TGTGCCAGCAGCTTGGGGTTGCAGGGTAACACCGGGGAGCTGTTTTTT	CASSLGLQGNTGELFF
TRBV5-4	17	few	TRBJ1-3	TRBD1	TGTGCCAGCAGCCTAGGGGGACAGGGAGTCTCTGGAAACACCATATATTTT	CASSLGGQGVSGNTIYF
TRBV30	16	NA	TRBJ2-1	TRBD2	TGTGCCTGGAGTACTAGCGGGGGGGCCGCGTACAATGAGCAGTTCTTC	CAWSTSGGAAYNEQFF
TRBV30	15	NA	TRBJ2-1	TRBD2	TGTGCCTGGAGTAAGCGGGGAAGCTCCTACAATGAGCAGTTCTTC	CAWSKRGSSYNEQFF
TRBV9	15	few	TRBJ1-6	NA	TGTGCCAGCAGCGCCACAGGGAAAGGTTTGTCACCCCTCCACTTT	CASSATGKGLSPLHF
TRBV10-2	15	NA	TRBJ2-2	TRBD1	TGCGCCAGCAGTAAGCAGGGGGTTTACACCGGGGAGCTGTTTTTT	CASSKQGVYTGELFF
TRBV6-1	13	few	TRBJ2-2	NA	TGTGCCAGCAGCAGACAGTTCACCGGGGAGCTGTTTTTT	CASSRQFTGELFF
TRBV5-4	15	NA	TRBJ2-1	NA	TGTGCCAGCAGCACTTCGGTCGGGGGGCCGTATGAGCAGTTCTTC	CASSTSVGGPYEQFF
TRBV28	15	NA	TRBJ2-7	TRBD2	TGTGCCAGCAGTTTATTACTAGCGGATGCCTACGAGCAGTACTTC	CASSLLLADAYEQYF
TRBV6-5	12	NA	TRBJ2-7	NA	TGTGCCAGCAGTTCCCCTAACTACGAGCAGTACTTC	CASSSPNYEQYF
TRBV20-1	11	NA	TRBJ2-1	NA	TGCAGTGCTTCTAGCACCAATGAGCAGTTCTTC	CSASSTNEQFF
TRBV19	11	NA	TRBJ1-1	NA	TGTGCCAGTATGGGCCTCACTGAAGCTTTCTTT	CASMGLTEAFF